The sequence of this TCR beta chain was determined in a study of blood T cell repertoires in COVID-19. Background on the study: Spain, Italy and the United States supplied samples that represented acute and convalescent COVID-19. T cells, B-cell-depleted T cells, or PBMCs provided the cDNA or gDNA that served as material.

CDR1 and CDR2 from the germline V gene are SNHLY and FYNNEI. Trimming took off 8 bases at V and 6 bases at J, with 14 bases between the two ends. CDR3 size: 12 residues. Original processing methods: Reference gene primer amplification in the assay estimated nucleated cell counts. The table came from immunoSEQ multiplex PCR; TCRdb's copy has only in-frame clones and leaves some out. The D gene and trimming were derived from the DNA, and the V and J assignments and clone size from that table. The sample lists about 130,000 clones; 65% to 90% were seen once. V and J are TRBV2 and TRBJ2-7, with D possibly TRBD2 on 6 matching bases. The sequence came from an older man with active or convalescent COVID-19. Sample: peripheral blood. DNA for the CDR3: TGTGCCAGCCGGGACTCCCTTGGCGAGCAGTACTTC. This gives the protein CASRDSLGEQYF.